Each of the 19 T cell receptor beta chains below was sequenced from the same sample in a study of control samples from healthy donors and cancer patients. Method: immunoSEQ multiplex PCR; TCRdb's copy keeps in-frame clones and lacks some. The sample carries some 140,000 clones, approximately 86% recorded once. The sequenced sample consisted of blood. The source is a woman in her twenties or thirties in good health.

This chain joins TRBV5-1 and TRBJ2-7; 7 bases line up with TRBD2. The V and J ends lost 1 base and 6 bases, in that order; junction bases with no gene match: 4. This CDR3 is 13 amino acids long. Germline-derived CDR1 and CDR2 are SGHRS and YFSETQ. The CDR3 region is CASSLTASGEQYF. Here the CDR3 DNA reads TGCGCCAGCAGCTTGACGGCTAGCGGCGAGCAGTACTTC.

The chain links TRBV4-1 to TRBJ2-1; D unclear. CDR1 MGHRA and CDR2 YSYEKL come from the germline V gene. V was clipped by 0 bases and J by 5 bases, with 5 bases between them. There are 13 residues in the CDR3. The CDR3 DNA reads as TGCGCCAGCAGCCAAGACACAAACAATGAGCAGTTCTTC. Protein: CASSQDTNNEQFF.

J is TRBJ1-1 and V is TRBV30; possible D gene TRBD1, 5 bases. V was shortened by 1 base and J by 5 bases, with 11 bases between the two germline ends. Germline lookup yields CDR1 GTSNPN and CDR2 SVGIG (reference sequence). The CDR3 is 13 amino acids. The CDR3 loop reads CAWSAQGGTEAFF. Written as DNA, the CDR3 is TGTGCCTGGAGTGCGCAGGGTGGGACTGAAGCTTTCTTT. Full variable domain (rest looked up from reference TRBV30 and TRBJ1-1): SQTIHQWPATLVQPVGSPLSLECTVEGTSNPNLYWYRQAAGRGLQLLFYSVGIGQISSEVPQNLSASRPQDRQFILSSKKLLLSDSGFYLCAWSAQGGTEAFFGQGTRLTVV.

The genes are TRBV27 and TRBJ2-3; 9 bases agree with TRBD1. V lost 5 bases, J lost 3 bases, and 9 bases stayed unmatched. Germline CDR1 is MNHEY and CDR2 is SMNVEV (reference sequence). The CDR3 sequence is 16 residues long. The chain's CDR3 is CASSPLPGTGTDTQYF. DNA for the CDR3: TGTGCCAGCAGTCCCCTCCCTGGGACAGGGACAGATACGCAGTATTTT.

CDR3 in amino acids: CASKKDVGDEQYF. CDR3 coding DNA: TGTGCCAGCAAGAAGGACGTCGGCGACGAGCAGTACTTC. The chain links TRBV2 to TRBJ2-7, with unresolved D. The CDR3 sequence is 13 residues long. Trimming left V 7 bases short and J 5 bases short, with 15 bases between. Germline CDR1 SNHLY, CDR2 FYNNEI.

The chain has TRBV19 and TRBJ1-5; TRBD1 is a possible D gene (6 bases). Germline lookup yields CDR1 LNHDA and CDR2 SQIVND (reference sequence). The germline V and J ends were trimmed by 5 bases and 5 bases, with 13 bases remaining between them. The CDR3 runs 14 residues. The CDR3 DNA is TGTGCCAGTAGTTCGGGACAACGGCATCAGCCCCAGCATTTT. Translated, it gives CASSSGQRHQPQHF. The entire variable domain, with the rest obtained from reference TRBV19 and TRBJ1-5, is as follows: DGGITQSPKYLFRKEGQNVTLSCEQNLNHDAMYWYRQDPGQGLRLIYYSQIVNDFQKGDIAEGYSVSREKKESFPLTVTSAQKNPTAFYLCASSSGQRHQPQHFGDGTRLSIL.

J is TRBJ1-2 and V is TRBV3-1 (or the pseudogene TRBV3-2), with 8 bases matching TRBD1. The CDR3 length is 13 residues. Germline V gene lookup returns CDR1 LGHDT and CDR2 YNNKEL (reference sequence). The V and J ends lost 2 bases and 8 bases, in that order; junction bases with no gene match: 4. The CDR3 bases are TGTGCCAGCAGCCAAACAGGGACAGGCGGCTACACCTTC. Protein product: CASSQTGTGGYTF.

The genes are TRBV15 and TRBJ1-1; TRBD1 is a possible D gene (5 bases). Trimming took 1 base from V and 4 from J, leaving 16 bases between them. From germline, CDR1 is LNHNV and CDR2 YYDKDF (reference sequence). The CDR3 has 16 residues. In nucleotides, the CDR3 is TGTGCCACCAGCAGAGGTCTGGCGGGGCGCGGCACTGAAGCTTTCTTT. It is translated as CATSRGLAGRGTEAFF.

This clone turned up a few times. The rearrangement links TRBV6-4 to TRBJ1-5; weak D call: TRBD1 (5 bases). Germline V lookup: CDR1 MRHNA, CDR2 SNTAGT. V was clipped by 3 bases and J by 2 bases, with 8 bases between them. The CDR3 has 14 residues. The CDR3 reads CASSERGGNQPQHF. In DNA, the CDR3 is TGTGCCAGCAGTGAAAGGGGCGGCAATCAGCCCCAGCATTTT.

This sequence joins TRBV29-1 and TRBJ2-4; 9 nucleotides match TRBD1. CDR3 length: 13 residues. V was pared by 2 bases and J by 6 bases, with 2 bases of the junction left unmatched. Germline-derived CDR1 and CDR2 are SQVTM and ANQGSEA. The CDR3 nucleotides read TGCAGCGTTGAAACAGGGGGCGGAAACATTCAGTACTTC. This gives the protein CSVETGGGNIQYF.

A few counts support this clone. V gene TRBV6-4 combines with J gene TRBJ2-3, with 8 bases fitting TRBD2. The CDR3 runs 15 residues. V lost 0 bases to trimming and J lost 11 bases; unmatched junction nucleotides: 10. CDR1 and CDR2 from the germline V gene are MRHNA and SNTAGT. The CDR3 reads CASSDSSSGPEGQYF. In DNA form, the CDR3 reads TGTGCCAGCAGTGACTCTTCTAGCGGGCCGGAGGGGCAGTATTTT.

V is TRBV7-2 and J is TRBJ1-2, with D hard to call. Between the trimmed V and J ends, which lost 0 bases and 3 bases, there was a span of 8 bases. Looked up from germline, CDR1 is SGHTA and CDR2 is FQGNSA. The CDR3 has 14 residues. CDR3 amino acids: CASSLARADYGYTF. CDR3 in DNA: TGTGCCAGCAGCTTAGCGCGAGCTGACTATGGCTACACCTTC.

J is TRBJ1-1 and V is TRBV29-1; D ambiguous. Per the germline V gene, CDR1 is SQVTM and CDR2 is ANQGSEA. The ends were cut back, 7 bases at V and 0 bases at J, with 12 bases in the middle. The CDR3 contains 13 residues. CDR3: CSANGPMNTEAFF. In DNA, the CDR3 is TGCAGCGCAAACGGACCAATGAACACTGAAGCTTTCTTT.

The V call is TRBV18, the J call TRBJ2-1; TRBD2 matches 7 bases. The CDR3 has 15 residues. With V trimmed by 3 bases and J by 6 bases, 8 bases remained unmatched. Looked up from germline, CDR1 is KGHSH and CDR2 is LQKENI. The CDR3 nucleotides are TGTGCCAGCTCACCTAATGGCGGCGGGGGCAATGAGCAGTTCTTC. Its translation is CASSPNGGGGNEQFF.

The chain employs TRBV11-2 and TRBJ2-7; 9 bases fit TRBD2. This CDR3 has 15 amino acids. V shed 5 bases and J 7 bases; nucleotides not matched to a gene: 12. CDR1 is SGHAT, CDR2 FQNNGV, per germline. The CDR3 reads CASSPGGLAGREQYF. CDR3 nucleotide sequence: TGTGCCAGCAGCCCAGGAGGGCTAGCGGGGAGGGAGCAGTACTTC.

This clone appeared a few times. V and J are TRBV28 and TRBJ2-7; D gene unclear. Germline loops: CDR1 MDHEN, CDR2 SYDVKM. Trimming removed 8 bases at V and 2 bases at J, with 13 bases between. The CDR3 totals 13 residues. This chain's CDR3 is CASENYATYEQYF. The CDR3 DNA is TGTGCCAGCGAAAACTATGCCACCTACGAGCAGTACTTC. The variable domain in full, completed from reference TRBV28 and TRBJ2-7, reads DVKVTQSSRYLVKRTGEKVFLECVQDMDHENMFWYRQDPGLGLRLIYFSYDVKMKEKGDIPEGYSVSREKKERFSLILESASTNQTSMYLCASENYATYEQYFGPGTRLTVT.

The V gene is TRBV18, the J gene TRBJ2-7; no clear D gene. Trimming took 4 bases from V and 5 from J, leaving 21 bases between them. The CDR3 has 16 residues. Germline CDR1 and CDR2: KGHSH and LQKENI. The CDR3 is CASSLTDLAGSDEQYF. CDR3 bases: TGTGCCAGCTCACTAACGGATCTTGCAGGTTCGGACGAGCAGTACTTC.

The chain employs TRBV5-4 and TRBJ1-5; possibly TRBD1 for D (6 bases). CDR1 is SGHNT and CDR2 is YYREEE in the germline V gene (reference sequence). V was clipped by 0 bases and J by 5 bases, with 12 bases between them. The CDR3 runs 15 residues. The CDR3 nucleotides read TGTGCCAGCAGCTTGGGCGGGGGCTTTGATCAGCCCCAGCATTTT. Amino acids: CASSLGGGFDQPQHF.

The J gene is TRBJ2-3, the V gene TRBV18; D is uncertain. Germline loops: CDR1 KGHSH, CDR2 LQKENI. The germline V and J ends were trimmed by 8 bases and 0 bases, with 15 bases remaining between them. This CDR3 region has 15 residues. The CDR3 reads CASNRVTPSTDTQYF. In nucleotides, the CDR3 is TGTGCCAGCAACCGTGTCACACCTAGCACAGATACGCAGTATTTT. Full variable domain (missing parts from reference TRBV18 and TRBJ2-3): NAGVMQNPRHLVRRRGQEARLRCSPMKGHSHVYWYRQLPEEGLKFMVYLQKENIIDESGMPKERFSAEFPKEGPSILRIQQVVRGDSAAYFCASNRVTPSTDTQYFGPGTRLTVL.